This TCR beta chain comes out of a study of blood T cell repertoires in COVID-19. About the study: Acute and convalescent COVID-19 samples came from the United States, Italy and Spain. PBMCs, B-cell-depleted T cells, or T cells were the source of the cDNA or gDNA that made up the material.

Authors' analysis steps: Estimated nucleated cell counts came from reference gene primer amplification. Data came from immunoSEQ multiplex PCR; TCRdb stores just in-frame clones and leaves some out. That table furnishes V, J and clone size, whereas the DNA furnished D and trimming. The sample has around 270,000 clones, 75% to 90% seen once; the top ten hold under 0.95%. CDR1 and CDR2 (germline): SNHLY, FYNNEI. The CDR3 has 15 residues. Trimming removed 4 bases at V and 0 bases at J, with 10 bases between. Sequences were obtained from peripheral blood. The TCR comes from a man aged 25 to 45 with acute or convalescent COVID-19. V is TRBV2 and J is TRBJ1-3; a weak D match, TRBD1 (5 bases). The CDR3 protein is CASSGGGASGNTIYF. In DNA, the CDR3 is TGTGCCAGCAGTGGGGGAGGGGCCTCTGGAAACACCATATATTTT. Using reference TRBV2 and TRBJ1-3 for the parts outside the CDR3, the full variable domain is EPEVTQTPSHQVTQMGQEVILRCVPISNHLYFYWYRQILGQKVEFLVSFYNNEISEKSEIFDDQFSVERPDGSNFTLKIRSTKLEDSAMYFCASSGGGASGNTIYFGEGSWLTVV.